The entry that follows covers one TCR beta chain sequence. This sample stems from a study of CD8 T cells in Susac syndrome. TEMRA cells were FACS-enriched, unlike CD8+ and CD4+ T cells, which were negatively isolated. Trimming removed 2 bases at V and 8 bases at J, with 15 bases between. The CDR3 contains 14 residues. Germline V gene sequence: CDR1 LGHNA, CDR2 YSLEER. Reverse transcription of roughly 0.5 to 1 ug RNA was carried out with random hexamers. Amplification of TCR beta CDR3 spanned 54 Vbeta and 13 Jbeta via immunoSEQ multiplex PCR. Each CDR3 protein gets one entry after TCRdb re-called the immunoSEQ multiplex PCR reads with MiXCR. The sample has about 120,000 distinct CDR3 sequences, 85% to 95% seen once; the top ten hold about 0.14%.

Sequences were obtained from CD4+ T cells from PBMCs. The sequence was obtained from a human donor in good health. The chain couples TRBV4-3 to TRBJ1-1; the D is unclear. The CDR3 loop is CASSQNLYGEEAFF. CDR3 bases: TGCGCCAGCAGCCAAAACCTTTACGGAGAGGAAGCTTTCTTT.